These 13 T cell receptor beta chains originate from one sample sequenced in a study of radiotherapy plus CTLA-4 blockade in lung cancer. TCRdb's table, derived via immunoSEQ multiplex PCR, lists solely in-frame clones and lacks some. There are some 110,000 clones in the sample; around 75% occur only once, and roughly 5.2% lies in the top ten. The sequenced sample was peripheral blood, obtained from a patient treated with radiotherapy plus ipilimumab. These receptors all stem from a human donor with non-small cell lung cancer who had a partial response to radiotherapy plus ipilimumab.

This chain connects TRBV6-5 to TRBJ2-7; D perhaps matches TRBD2 (5 bases). The CDR3 covers 12 residues. Per germline, CDR1 MNHEY and CDR2 SVGAGI. V was clipped by 5 bases and J by 6 bases, with 11 bases between them. CDR3 sequence: CASSGGGFEQYV. The DNA for the CDR3 is TGTGCCAGCAGTGGAGGCGGATTCGAGCAGTACGTC.

This rearrangement joins TRBV15 to TRBJ1-4; no clear D gene. Trimming took off 5 bases at V and 5 bases at J, with 12 bases between the two ends. The CDR3 runs 14 residues. In germline, CDR1 is LNHNV, CDR2 YYDKDF (reference sequence). Written as DNA, the CDR3 is TGTGCCACCAGCGCGGGATTCCTCAATGAAAAACTGTTTTTT. It specifies CATSAGFLNEKLFF. The full variable domain, with the rest looked up from reference TRBV15 and TRBJ1-4, is DAMVIQNPRYQVTQFGKPVTLSCSQTLNHNVMYWYQQKSSQAPKLLFHYYDKDFNNEADTPDNFQSRRPNTSFCFLDIRSPGLGDTAMYLCATSAGFLNEKLFFGSGTQLSVL.

The J gene is TRBJ2-7, the V gene TRBV7-6; 7 bases align to TRBD2. With V trimmed by 5 bases and J by 1 base, 5 bases remained unmatched. The CDR3 consists of 14 residues. CDR1 SGHVS and CDR2 FNYEAQ come from the germline V gene. CDR3 coding DNA: TGTGCCAGCAGCCCGACTAGCTCGTCCTACGAGCAGTACTTC. This codes for CASSPTSSSYEQYF.

V usage is TRBV28 and J usage is TRBJ2-3, with D tentatively TRBD1 (5 bases). Germline V gene data show CDR1 as MDHEN and CDR2 as SYDVKM. V gave up 5 bases and J gave up 0 bases, with 15 bases separating them. The CDR3 has 16 amino acids. Written as DNA, the CDR3 is TGTGCCAGCAGTAAGTTTCAGGGCTATAGCACAGATACGCAGTATTTT. It codes for CASSKFQGYSTDTQYF.

V is TRBV30 and J is TRBJ1-5, with unresolved D. V was pared by 3 bases and J by 2 bases, with 8 bases between. The length of the CDR3 is 13 residues. The germline V gene has CDR1 GTSNPN and CDR2 SVGIG (reference sequence). The CDR3 reads CAWSDTGNQPQHF. Here the CDR3 DNA reads TGTGCCTGGAGCGACACAGGCAATCAGCCCCAGCATTTT.

V usage is TRBV7-9 and J usage is TRBJ2-5; 10 positions agree with TRBD1. V shed 5 bases, J shed 5 bases, and the junction held 8 bases outside the gene matches. In germline, CDR1 is SEHNR, CDR2 FQNEAQ (reference sequence). The CDR3 contains 15 residues. The CDR3, as DNA: TGTGCCAGCAGCCGGTATGGGACAGGGGTTGAGACCCAGTACTTC. Translation gives CASSRYGTGVETQYF.

The chain carries TRBV4-3 and TRBJ2-3; weak D call: TRBD2 (7 bases). V lost 0 bases to trimming and J lost 2 bases, with 15 bases between them. The V gene's germline CDR1 is LGHNA and CDR2 YSLEER. This CDR3 has 17 residues. CDR3 DNA sequence: TGCGCCAGCAGCCAAGACCTTTGGGGGGGGGCCACAGATACGCAGTATTTT. Residues: CASSQDLWGGATDTQYF.

The chain combines TRBV6-6 with TRBJ2-7, with a possible D match to TRBD1 (5 bases). The CDR3 sequence is 12 residues long. The germline CDR1 and CDR2 sequences are MNHNY and SVGAGI (reference sequence). With 5 bases removed from V and 1 base from J, the gap between germline ends came to 6 bases. In DNA, the CDR3 is TGTGCCAGCAGTAGGGGTTCCTACGAGCAGTACGTC. It codes for CASSRGSYEQYV.

This sequence joins TRBV7-8 and TRBJ2-7; 11 positions agree with TRBD2. CDR1 is SGHVS and CDR2 is FQNEAQ in the germline V gene. The V gene end was trimmed by 4 bases and the J gene end by 4 bases; junction bases not matched to a gene: 6. The length of the CDR3 is 15 residues. The CDR3 region is CASSSTSGSLYEQYF. The CDR3 nucleotides read TGTGCCAGCAGCTCCACTAGCGGGAGTTTGTACGAGCAGTACTTC.

V usage is TRBV7-2 and J usage is TRBJ2-3; 11 bases align to TRBD2. Germline assignment: CDR1 SGHTA and CDR2 FQGNSA. The CDR3 length is 17 residues. The ends lost 5 bases at V and 6 bases at J; junction bases unmatched: 13. This chain's CDR3 is CASSVTPGLAASDTQYF. The CDR3 DNA is TGTGCCAGCAGCGTAACTCCGGGACTAGCGGCTTCGGATACGCAGTATTTT.

This chain joins TRBV5-6 and TRBJ1-2; 8 nucleotides agree with TRBD1. Trimming took 2 bases from V and 5 from J; bases not matched to a gene: 8. Germline V gives CDR1 SGHDT, CDR2 YYEEEE. The CDR3 sequence is 15 residues long. The CDR3 is CASSFQATGEYGYTF. The CDR3 DNA reads as TGTGCCAGCAGCTTCCAAGCGACAGGGGAATATGGCTACACCTTC.

This clone has just one count. V and J are TRBV7-2 and TRBJ1-5; D is unresolved. V lost 4 bases and J lost 5, with 6 bases in between. The CDR3 is made up of 12 amino acids. Germline CDR1 reads SGHTA; CDR2 reads FQGNSA. This CDR3 is CASSSSYQPQHF. For the CDR3, the DNA is TGTGCCAGCAGCTCGAGCTATCAGCCCCAGCATTTT.

The rearrangement joins TRBV27 to TRBJ2-1; 13 nucleotides align to TRBD2. With 6 bases clipped from V and 4 bases from J, the junction kept 3 bases outside the gene matches. Germline V lookup: CDR1 MNHEY, CDR2 SMNVEV (reference sequence). The CDR3 contains 15 residues. Written as DNA, the CDR3 is TGTGCCAGCAGCGAGGGACTAGCGGGATACAATGAGCAGTTCTTC. Translating gives CASSEGLAGYNEQFF.